The 19 T cell receptor beta chains reported below all come from one sample, sequenced in a study of vaccination and CD4 T cells after COVID-19. The Oncomine TCR Beta short-read assay was applied to DNA of cultured CD4+ T cells. Each CDR3 protein is one row after TCRdb ran MiXCR on the PCR reads. Among thousands of distinct CDR3 sequences listed, 25% were seen once. Treatment reported: approximately 9-day PBMC culture with coronavirus spike peptide pools or control peptides (ViraFEST assay). These receptors' antigens are unknown. This sample comprised CD4+ T cells from blood, cultured in vitro, obtained after SARS-CoV-2 vaccination. All receptors derive from a human donor who had recovered from COVID-19.

This clonotype was observed a few times. This chain connects TRBV24-1 to TRBJ2-7; D gene unclear. CDR1 is KGHDR and CDR2 is SFDVKD in the germline V gene. The ends were cut back, 0 bases at V and 4 bases at J, with 6 bases in the middle. The CDR3 sequence is 13 residues long. In DNA form, the CDR3 reads TGTGCCACCAGTGATTTGATTGGGTACGAGCAGTACTTC. It yields the protein CATSDLIGYEQYF.

This clonotype was counted only a few times. The V gene is TRBV6-1, the J gene TRBJ2-7; 7 nucleotides match TRBD2. Germline CDR1 reads MNHNS; CDR2 reads SASEGT. J gave up 2 bases and V 7 bases, and 5 bases lay outside the gene matches. This CDR3 is built from 13 residues. The CDR3 nucleotides are TGTGCCAGCACTAGCGGTTATGCCTACGAGCAGTACTTC. Its translation is CASTSGYAYEQYF.

Regarding this clonotype: Mismatch with germline at one junction end may stem from a read error. J is TRBJ2-3 and V is TRBV7-7; D gene uncertain. Germline CDR1 and CDR2: SSHAT and FNYEAQ (reference sequence). This CDR3 comprises 13 residues. DNA for the CDR3: TGTGCTAGCAGCGTTGGATTCACAGATACGCAGTATTTT. It translates to CASSVGFTDTQYF.

The chain has TRBV10-3 and TRBJ2-7; 11 bases map to TRBD2. The length of the CDR3 is 15 residues. CDR1 ENHRY and CDR2 SYGVKD come from the germline V gene. V shed 6 bases, J shed 3 bases, and the junction held 7 bases outside the gene matches. The CDR3, as DNA: TGTGCCATCAGGAAGACTAGCGGGATGGGCTACGAGCAGTACTTC. This gives the protein CAIRKTSGMGYEQYF.

The rearrangement links TRBV7-2 to TRBJ2-3, with TRBD2 matching over 7 bases. Per the germline V gene, CDR1 is SGHTA and CDR2 is FQGNSA. V lost 5 bases to trimming and J lost 1 base; unmatched junction nucleotides: 9. The CDR3 totals 16 residues. Here the CDR3 reads CASSPSRGVGTDTQYF. The DNA of the CDR3 is TGTGCCAGCAGCCCGAGTCGGGGGGTTGGCACAGATACGCAGTATTTT.

This clonotype was detected a few times. This chain uses TRBV15 with TRBJ2-7; TRBD2 aligns across 13 bases. Germline CDR1 reads LNHNV; CDR2 reads YYDKDF (reference sequence). The junction had 5 bases not matched to a gene; V was cut back by 0 bases and J by 6 bases. This CDR3 region has 16 residues. CDR3 region: CATSRDRTSGRGEQYF. The CDR3 DNA reads as TGTGCCACCAGCAGAGATCGCACTAGCGGGAGGGGCGAGCAGTACTTC. Full variable domain (rest looked up from reference TRBV15 and TRBJ2-7): DAMVIQNPRYQVTQFGKPVTLSCSQTLNHNVMYWYQQKSSQAPKLLFHYYDKDFNNEADTPDNFQSRRPNTSFCFLDIRSPGLGDTAMYLCATSRDRTSGRGEQYFGPGTRLTVT.

The chain has TRBV24-1 and TRBJ2-3; the D is unclear. The V gene's germline CDR1 is KGHDR and CDR2 SFDVKD. This CDR3 spans 12 amino acids. Trimming stripped 7 bases from V and 10 bases from J, with 14 bases between. The DNA for the CDR3 is TGTGCCACCAGCGCTCGAGGTCCCGCGCAGTATTTT. It yields the protein CATSARGPAQYF.

This rearrangement joins TRBV28 to TRBJ1-2; weak D call: TRBD1 (5 bases). CDR3 size: 12 residues. Trimming left V 5 bases short and J 8 bases short, with 12 bases between. CDR1 and CDR2 (germline): MDHEN, SYDVKM. The CDR3 loop is CASSPPGRGYTF. CDR3 DNA sequence: TGTGCCAGCAGTCCCCCAGGGAGAGGCTACACCTTC.

In its sample, this clonotype ranks as medium-sized. The rearrangement joins TRBV7-2 to TRBJ1-2, with TRBD1 as a possible D gene (5 bases). Germline loops: CDR1 SGHTA, CDR2 FQGNSA. CDR3 size: 14 residues. V gave up 5 bases and J gave up 5 bases, with 15 bases separating them. The chain's CDR3 is CASSRSGTAYGYTF. CDR3 bases: TGTGCCAGCAGCCGATCTGGGACGGCTTATGGCTACACCTTC.

This clonotype is deemed medium-sized (0.01 to 0.1%). The chain employs TRBV5-3 and TRBJ1-5, with 12 bases that match TRBD1. TRBV5-3 falls under the ORF class, with uncertain function. The CDR3 has 17 residues. Losses at the gene ends were 1 base for V and 3 bases for J; bases not matched to a gene: 5. The CDR3 DNA follows: TGTGCCAGAAGCTTGCGTGGGACAGGGGGCCTCAATCAGCCCCAGCATTTT. Translating gives CARSLRGTGGLNQPQHF.

This clonotype is labeled medium-sized (0.01 to 0.1%). This rearrangement joins TRBV6-1 to TRBJ2-7; D may correspond to TRBD1 or TRBD2 (5 bases each). This CDR3 region has 15 residues. The V gene lost 7 bases and the J gene lost 6 bases, with 22 bases spanning the gap. The V gene's germline CDR1 is MNHNS and CDR2 SASEGT. The CDR3 DNA sequence: TGTGCCAGCAAGAGGGACCAAACGTCCGCTGGCGAGCAGTACTTC. Protein: CASKRDQTSAGEQYF.

The chain employs TRBV6-1 and TRBJ1-1; 10 bases agree with TRBD1. Germline CDR1 is MNHNS and CDR2 is SASEGT. This CDR3 spans 17 amino acids. V shed 6 bases, J shed 0 bases, and the junction held 10 bases outside the gene matches. CDR3 sequence reads: CASSRRRTGGMNTEAFF. CDR3 bases: TGTGCCAGCAGCCGGCGGCGGACAGGGGGAATGAACACTGAAGCTTTCTTT.

The chain uses TRBV7-2 and TRBJ1-6; D unclear. This CDR3 is built from 16 residues. Trimming cost V 2 bases and J 7 bases, with 15 bases left between them. The V gene's germline CDR1 is SGHTA and CDR2 FQGNSA. The CDR3 sequence: CASSLIAGGTNSPLHF. As DNA, the CDR3 is TGTGCCAGCAGCTTAATAGCAGGTGGAACCAATTCACCCCTCCACTTT.

The genes are TRBV10-3 and TRBJ2-1; D may be TRBD2 (6 bases). Per germline, CDR1 ENHRY and CDR2 SYGVKD. The length of the CDR3 is 14 residues. Trimming left V 2 bases short and J 6 bases short, with 11 bases between. Written as DNA, the CDR3 is TGTGCCATCAGTGAGGGAGGGGACGTCAATGAGCAGTTCTTC. It yields the protein CAISEGGDVNEQFF.

This chain links TRBV28 with TRBJ2-2; D might be TRBD2 (5 bases). The CDR3 length is 15 residues. V gave up 7 bases and J gave up 6 bases, with 18 bases separating them. The V gene's germline CDR1 is MDHEN and CDR2 SYDVKM. The CDR3 bases are TGTGCCAGCACCACTTGGGTGAGGGTTTCCGGGGAGCTGTTTTTT. It specifies CASTTWVRVSGELFF.

The rearrangement joins TRBV10-1 to TRBJ2-1; weak D call: TRBD2 (5 bases). With 4 bases removed from V and 5 bases from J, the gap between germline ends came to 15 bases. The CDR3 is made up of 15 amino acids. Per the germline V gene, CDR1 is WNHNN and CDR2 is SYGVQD (reference sequence). CDR3 loop: CASSVRATGDNEQFF. The CDR3 nucleotides read TGCGCCAGCAGTGTGCGGGCGACTGGCGACAATGAGCAGTTCTTC.

The rearrangement links TRBV4-3 to TRBJ1-2, with a tentative D call TRBD1 (6 bases). Trimming cost V 0 bases and J 2 bases, with 13 bases left between them. This CDR3 spans 16 amino acids. The germline gives CDR1 LGHNA, CDR2 YSLEER. The CDR3: CASSQESSQGNYGYTF. The CDR3 nucleotides are TGCGCCAGCAGCCAAGAGTCTTCTCAGGGGAACTATGGCTACACCTTC.

The chain uses TRBV27 and TRBJ2-7; the D gene is possibly TRBD2 (5 bases). V was trimmed by 5 bases and J by 1 base, leaving 21 bases between them. The germline gives CDR1 MNHEY, CDR2 SMNVEV (reference sequence). The CDR3 totals 17 residues. CDR3 DNA: TGTGCCAGCAGTCCGAACTCGCGTCCCCGGGGTTCCTACGAGCAGTACTTC. This codes for CASSPNSRPRGSYEQYF.

The chain combines TRBV7-2 with TRBJ2-1; 9 bases match TRBD2. CDR1 is SGHTA, CDR2 FQGNSA, per germline. The V and J ends lost 6 bases and 4 bases, in that order; junction bases with no gene match: 7. CDR3 length: 15 amino acids. CDR3 nucleotides: TGTGCCAGCAGACCCGGGACTAGCAGTTACAATGAGCAGTTCTTC. It encodes CASRPGTSSYNEQFF.